This T cell receptor beta chain was found in a study of blood T cells in healthy people across ages (dated by TCRdb to 2013 to 2016). For context, the study as a whole: In model experiments, roughly one uniquely barcoded TCR beta cDNA molecule per two T cells was captured by template switching. Donors were grouped into four age groups: young (average approximately 15 years), middle-aged (about 40), aged (approximately 58) and long-lived (approximately 81). The study analyzed two additional independent replicas of 1 million unique cDNA reads from the same blood draw for two donors, one aged 18 to 30 and one aged 80 or older. To track age-related changes in TCR beta repertoire diversity, the study relied on deep sequencing normalized with unique cDNA molecular identifiers. To avoid experimental bias, donors of different ages were spread randomly across the sequencing lanes.

Beyond this particular receptor, the publication reports: Compared with the aged group, more naive CD4+ T cells, fewer expanded clones and increased TCR diversity were shown by the long-lived group, suggesting age selection. Total diversity estimates from one million sequenced T cells were considered lower bounds and underestimates. Because donor CMV infection status was unknown, age-related changes in expanded clonotypes were potentially confounded. Because profiling used bulk unsorted PBMCs, naive and antigen-experienced compartments could not be compared conclusively. Observed TCR beta diversity correlated strongly with the percentage of naive T cells measured by flow cytometry. As age increased, observed TCR beta diversity per million T cells dropped in a roughly linear way, and a significant reduction was already evident by age roughly 40.

The CDR3, cysteine through phenylalanine, is 13 amino acids long. Kept here is only the CDR3 DNA, which spans 39 bases and is read in frame from base 1. Relative to germline, V is 7 bases shorter and J is 5 bases shorter, with 17 bases between their ends. CDR1 and CDR2 were assigned from the germline V gene as SQVTM and ANQGSEA. Library method: 5' RACE. Instrument on record: Illumina HiSeq 2500. A second PCR of 7 to 11 cycles was performed with a sample-barcoded 5' primer and a J-beta primer mix. A template-switch 5' adaptor carrying 12 random nucleotides introduced a unique molecular identifier onto each TCR beta cDNA molecule. Each sample yielded at least 2.5 million CDR3-containing paired-end reads. All of the RNA was converted into first-strand cDNA using the Mint cDNA synthesis kit, with a TRBC-specific oligonucleotide serving as the primer. Following uracil-DNA glycosylase treatment, a first 18-cycle PCR with universal primers M1SS and BC2_uni_R was performed on all cDNA. The published analysis was carried out like this. Each sample was normalized by randomly selecting 1 million high-quality reads, each carrying a distinct molecular identifier. Reads with shared molecular identifiers were discarded instead of being binned into consensus sequences. MiTCR, set to a Q25 quality threshold and the strictest error-elimination algorithm, was used for CDR3 identification, clonotype clustering and error correction. A nonparametric unseen species model with Euler transformation was used to estimate a lower bound on total TCR beta diversity. Through fastp at Q25 and MiXCR, TCRdb rebuilt clones from the public reads, retaining in-frame beta chains. Each CDR3 protein appears once, grouped with its most common genes and DNA. In this record, the V and J calls reflect TCRdb's handling and not the investigators' own analysis. This sample comprises some 1.4 million distinct CDR3 sequences, approximately 38% of them detected only once. The ten largest clones capture 7.9% of the sample.

Systemically healthy Caucasian individuals from Russia, around 38 in total and aged about 6 to 100 years, were included as donors. Ten milliliters of peripheral blood were drawn from each donor into EDTA-treated Vacutainer tubes. Ficoll-Paque density-gradient centrifugation was used to isolate PBMCs, with at least 7 million obtained per sample. Trizol reagent was used to extract total RNA from the PBMCs, yielding at least 5.5 micrograms per sample. The percentages of naive CD45RAhigh/CD27high T cells were determined by flow cytometry on a PBMC aliquot from every donor. This clonotype was recorded a few times. Its antigen remains unidentified. The record has no base qualities; no much larger clone is one base away.

The sample comprised blood. Recombination connected TRBV29-1 to TRBJ1-2; the D gene is unclear. The TCR sequence derives from a woman aged 18-29 years in good health. The CDR3 region has the sequence CSAPLEGGYGYTF. The DNA is as follows: TGCAGCGCTCCCCTGGAGGGCGGGTATGGCTACACCTTC.